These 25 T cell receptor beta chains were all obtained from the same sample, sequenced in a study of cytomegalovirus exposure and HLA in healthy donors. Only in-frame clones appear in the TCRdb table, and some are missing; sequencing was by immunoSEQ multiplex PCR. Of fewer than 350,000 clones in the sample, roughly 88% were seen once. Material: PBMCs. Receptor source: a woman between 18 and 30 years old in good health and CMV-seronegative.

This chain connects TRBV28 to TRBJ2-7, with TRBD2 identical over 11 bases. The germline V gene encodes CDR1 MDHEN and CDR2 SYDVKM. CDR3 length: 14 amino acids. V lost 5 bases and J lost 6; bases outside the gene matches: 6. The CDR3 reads CASSTYSGRGEQYF. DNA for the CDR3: TGTGCCAGCAGTACTTATAGCGGGAGGGGCGAGCAGTACTTC.

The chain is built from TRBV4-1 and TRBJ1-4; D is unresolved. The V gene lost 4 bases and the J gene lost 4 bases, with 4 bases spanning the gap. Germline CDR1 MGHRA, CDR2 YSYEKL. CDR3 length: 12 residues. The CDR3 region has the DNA TGCGCCAGCAGCCCCCGTAATGAAAAACTGTTTTTT. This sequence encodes CASSPRNEKLFF.

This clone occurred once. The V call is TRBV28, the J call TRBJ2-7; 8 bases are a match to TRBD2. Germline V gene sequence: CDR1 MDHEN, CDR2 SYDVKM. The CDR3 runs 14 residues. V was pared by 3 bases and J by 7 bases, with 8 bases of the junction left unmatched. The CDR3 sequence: CASSLPAGDREQYF. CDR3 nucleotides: TGTGCCAGCAGTTTGCCAGCGGGAGATCGAGAGCAGTACTTC.

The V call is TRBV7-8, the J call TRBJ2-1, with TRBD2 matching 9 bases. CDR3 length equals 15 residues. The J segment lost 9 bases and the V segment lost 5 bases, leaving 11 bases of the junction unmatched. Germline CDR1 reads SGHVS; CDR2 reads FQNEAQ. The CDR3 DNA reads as TGTGCCAGCAGCACTGGACCGGGACTAGCTATTGAGCAGTTCTTC. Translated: CASSTGPGLAIEQFF.

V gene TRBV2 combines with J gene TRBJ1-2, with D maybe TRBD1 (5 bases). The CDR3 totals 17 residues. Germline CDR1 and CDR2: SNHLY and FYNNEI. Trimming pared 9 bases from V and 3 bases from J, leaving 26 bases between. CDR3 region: CARFHPDRDLGHYGYTF. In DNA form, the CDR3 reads TGTGCCAGATTTCACCCCGACCGGGACTTAGGACACTATGGCTACACCTTC. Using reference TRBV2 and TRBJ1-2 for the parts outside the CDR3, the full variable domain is EPEVTQTPSHQVTQMGQEVILRCVPISNHLYFYWYRQILGQKVEFLVSFYNNEISEKSEIFDDQFSVERPDGSNFTLKIRSTKLEDSAMYFCARFHPDRDLGHYGYTFGSGTRLTVV.

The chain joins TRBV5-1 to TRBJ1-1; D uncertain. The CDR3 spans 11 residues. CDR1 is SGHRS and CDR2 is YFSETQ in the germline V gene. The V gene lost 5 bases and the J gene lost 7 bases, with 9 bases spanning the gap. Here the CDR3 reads CASRSNGEAFF. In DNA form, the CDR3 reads TGCGCCAGCAGATCGAACGGTGAAGCTTTCTTT.

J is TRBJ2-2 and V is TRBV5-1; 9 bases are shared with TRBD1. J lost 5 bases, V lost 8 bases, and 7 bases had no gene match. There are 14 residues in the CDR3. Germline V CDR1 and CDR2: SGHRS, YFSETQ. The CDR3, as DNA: TGCGCCAGTTCCGGGACAGGGAGTACCGGGGAGCTGTTTTTT. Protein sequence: CASSGTGSTGELFF.

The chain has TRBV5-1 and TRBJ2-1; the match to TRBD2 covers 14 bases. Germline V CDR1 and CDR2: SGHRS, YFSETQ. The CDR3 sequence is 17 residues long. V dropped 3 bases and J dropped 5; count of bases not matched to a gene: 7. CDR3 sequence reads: CASSSTPGLAGDNEQFF. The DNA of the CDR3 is TGCGCCAGCAGCTCCACGCCGGGACTAGCGGGGGACAATGAGCAGTTCTTC.

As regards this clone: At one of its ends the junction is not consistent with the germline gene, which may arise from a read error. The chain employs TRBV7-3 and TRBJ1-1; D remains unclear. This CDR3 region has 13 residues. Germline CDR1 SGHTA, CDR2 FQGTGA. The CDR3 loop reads CASSLTEYTEAFF. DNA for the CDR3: TGTGCCAGCAGCCTAACAGAGTACACTGAAGCTTTCTTT.

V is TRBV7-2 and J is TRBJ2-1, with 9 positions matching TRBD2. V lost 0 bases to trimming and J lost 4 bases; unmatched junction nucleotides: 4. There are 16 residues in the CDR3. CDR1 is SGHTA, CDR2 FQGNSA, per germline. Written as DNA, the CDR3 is TGTGCCAGCAGCTTAGCTAGCGGGAGCAGATACAATGAGCAGTTCTTC. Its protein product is CASSLASGSRYNEQFF. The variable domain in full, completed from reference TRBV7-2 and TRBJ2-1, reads GAGVSQSPSNKVTEKGKDVELRCDPISGHTALYWYRQSLGQGLEFLIYFQGNSAPDKSGLPSDRFSAERTGGSVSTLTIQRTQQEDSAVYLCASSLASGSRYNEQFFGPGTRLTVL.

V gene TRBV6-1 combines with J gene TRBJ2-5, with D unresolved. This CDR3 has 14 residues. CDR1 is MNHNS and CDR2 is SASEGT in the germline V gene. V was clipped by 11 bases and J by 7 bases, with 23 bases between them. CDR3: CASCVYRRESTQYF. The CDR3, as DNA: TGTGCCTCCTGCGTTTACAGACGAGAGTCGACCCAGTACTTC.

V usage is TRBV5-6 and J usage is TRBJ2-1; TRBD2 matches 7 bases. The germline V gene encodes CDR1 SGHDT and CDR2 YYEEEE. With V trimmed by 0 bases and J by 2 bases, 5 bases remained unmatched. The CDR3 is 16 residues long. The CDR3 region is CASSLVGLAAYNEQFF. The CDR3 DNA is TGTGCCAGCAGCTTGGTGGGCCTAGCGGCCTACAATGAGCAGTTCTTC.

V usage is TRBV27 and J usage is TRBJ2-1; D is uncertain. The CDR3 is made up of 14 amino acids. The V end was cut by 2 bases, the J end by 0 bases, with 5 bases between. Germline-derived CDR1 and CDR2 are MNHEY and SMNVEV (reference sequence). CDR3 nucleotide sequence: TGTGCCAGCAGTTTAGGCTCCTCCTACAATGAGCAGTTCTTC. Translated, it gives CASSLGSSYNEQFF.

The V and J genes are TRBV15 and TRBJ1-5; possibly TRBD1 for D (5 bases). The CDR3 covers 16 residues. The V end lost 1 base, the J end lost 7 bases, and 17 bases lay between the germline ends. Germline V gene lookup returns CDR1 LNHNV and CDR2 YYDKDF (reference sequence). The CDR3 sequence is CATSRGSGGGGQPQHF. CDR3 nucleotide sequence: TGTGCCACCAGCAGAGGAAGTGGGGGGGGAGGGCAGCCCCAGCATTTT.

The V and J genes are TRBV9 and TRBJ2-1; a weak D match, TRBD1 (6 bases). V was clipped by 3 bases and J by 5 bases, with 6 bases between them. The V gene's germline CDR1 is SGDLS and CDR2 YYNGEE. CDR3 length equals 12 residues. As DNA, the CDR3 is TGTGCCAGCAGCGGACAGGACAATGAGCAGTTCTTC. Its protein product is CASSGQDNEQFF.

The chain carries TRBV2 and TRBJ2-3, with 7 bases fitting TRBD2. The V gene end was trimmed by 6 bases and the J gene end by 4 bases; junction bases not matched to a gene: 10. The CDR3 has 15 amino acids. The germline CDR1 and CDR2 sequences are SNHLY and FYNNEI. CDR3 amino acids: CASSNGGRGSDTQYF. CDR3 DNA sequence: TGTGCCAGCAGCAACGGGGGGAGAGGGTCAGATACGCAGTATTTT. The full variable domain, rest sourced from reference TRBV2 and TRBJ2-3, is EPEVTQTPSHQVTQMGQEVILRCVPISNHLYFYWYRQILGQKVEFLVSFYNNEISEKSEIFDDQFSVERPDGSNFTLKIRSTKLEDSAMYFCASSNGGRGSDTQYFGPGTRLTVL.

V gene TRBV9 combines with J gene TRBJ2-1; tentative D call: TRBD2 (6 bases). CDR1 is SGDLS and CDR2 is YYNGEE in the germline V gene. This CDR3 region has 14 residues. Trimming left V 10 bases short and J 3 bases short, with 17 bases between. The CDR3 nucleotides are TGTGCCCGCGGGGTACTAGATGACTACAATGAGCAGTTCTTC. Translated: CARGVLDDYNEQFF.

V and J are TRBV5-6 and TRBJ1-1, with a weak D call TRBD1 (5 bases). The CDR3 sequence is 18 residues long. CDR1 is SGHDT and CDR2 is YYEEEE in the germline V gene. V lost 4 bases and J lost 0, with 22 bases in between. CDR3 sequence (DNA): TGTGCCAGCAGCCCCCCGGCAGGGCCTTCCCCCATGAACACTGAAGCTTTCTTT. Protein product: CASSPPAGPSPMNTEAFF. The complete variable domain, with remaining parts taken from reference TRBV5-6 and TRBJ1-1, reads DAGVTQSPTHLIKTRGQQVTLRCSPKSGHDTVSWYQQALGQGPQFIFQYYEEEERQRGNFPDRFSGHQFPNYSSELNVNALLLGDSALYLCASSPPAGPSPMNTEAFFGQGTRLTVV.

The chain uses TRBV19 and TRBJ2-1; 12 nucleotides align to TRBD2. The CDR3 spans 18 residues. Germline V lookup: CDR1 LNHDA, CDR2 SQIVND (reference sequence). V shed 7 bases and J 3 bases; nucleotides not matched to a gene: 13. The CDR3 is CASTFNFGLAGFYNEQFF. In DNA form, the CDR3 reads TGTGCCAGTACGTTTAACTTCGGACTAGCGGGATTCTACAATGAGCAGTTCTTC.

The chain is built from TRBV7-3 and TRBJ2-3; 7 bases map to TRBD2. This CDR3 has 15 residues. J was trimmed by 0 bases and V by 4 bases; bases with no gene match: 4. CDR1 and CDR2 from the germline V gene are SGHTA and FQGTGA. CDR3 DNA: TGTGCCAGCAGCTCGCTAGCGGTTAGCACAGATACGCAGTATTTT. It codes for CASSSLAVSTDTQYF.

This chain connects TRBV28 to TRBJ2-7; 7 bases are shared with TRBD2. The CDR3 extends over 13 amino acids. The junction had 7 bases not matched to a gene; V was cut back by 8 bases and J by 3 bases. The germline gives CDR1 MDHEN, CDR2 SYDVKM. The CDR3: CASSWGEGYEQYF. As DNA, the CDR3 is TGTGCCAGCTCCTGGGGGGAGGGCTACGAGCAGTACTTC.

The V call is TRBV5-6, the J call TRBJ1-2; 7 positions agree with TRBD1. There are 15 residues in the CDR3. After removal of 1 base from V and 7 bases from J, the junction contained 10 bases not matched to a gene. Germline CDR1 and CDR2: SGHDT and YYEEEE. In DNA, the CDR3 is TGTGCCAGCAGCTTGTCTGCCGGGACAGTCTCTGGCTACACCTTC. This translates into CASSLSAGTVSGYTF.

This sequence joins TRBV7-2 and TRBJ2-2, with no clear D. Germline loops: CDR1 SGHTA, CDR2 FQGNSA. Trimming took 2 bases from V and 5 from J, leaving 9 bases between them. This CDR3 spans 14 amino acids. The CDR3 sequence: CASSLRIVTGELFF. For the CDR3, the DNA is TGTGCCAGCAGCTTACGAATAGTTACCGGGGAGCTGTTTTTT.

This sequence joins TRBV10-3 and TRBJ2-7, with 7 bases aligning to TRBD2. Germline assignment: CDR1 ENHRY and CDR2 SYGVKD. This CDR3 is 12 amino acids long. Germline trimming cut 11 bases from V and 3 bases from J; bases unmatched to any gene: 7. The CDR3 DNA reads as TGTGCCGCCTCGCGGGGGATCTACGAGCAGTACTTC. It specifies CAASRGIYEQYF.

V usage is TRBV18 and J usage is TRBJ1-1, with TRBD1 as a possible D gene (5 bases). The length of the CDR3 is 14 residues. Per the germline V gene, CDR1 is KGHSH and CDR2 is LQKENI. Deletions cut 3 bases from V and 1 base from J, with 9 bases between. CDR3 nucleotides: TGTGCCAGCTCACCGAGACAGTCGAACACTGAAGCTTTCTTT. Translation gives CASSPRQSNTEAFF. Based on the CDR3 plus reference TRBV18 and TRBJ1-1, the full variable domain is NAGVMQNPRHLVRRRGQEARLRCSPMKGHSHVYWYRQLPEEGLKFMVYLQKENIIDESGMPKERFSAEFPKEGPSILRIQQVVRGDSAAYFCASSPRQSNTEAFFGQGTRLTVV.